Following are 24 T cell receptor beta chains from one sample sequenced in a study of T cells in Graves' hyperthyroidism and ophthalmopathy. Researchers amplified the TCR beta CDR3 regions from RNA transcripts. HTBI primers drove first-round RT-PCR of the TCR CDR3. TCRdb reprocessed the multiplex PCR reads via MiXCR and lists one record per CDR3 protein. The data show about 380,000 distinct CDR3 sequences, with less than 15% seen just once and roughly 20% held by the top ten. Sequenced sample: blood. These receptors all stem from a young man with Graves' hyperthyroidism that later progressed to Graves' ophthalmopathy.

This clonotype was recorded at least ten times. The J gene is TRBJ2-7, the V gene TRBV5-6; no clear D. With 0 bases removed from V and 0 bases from J, the gap between germline ends came to 7 bases. Germline-derived CDR1 and CDR2 are SGHDT and YYEEEE. This CDR3 spans 14 amino acids. Here the CDR3 reads CASSLDRDSYEQYF. The CDR3 region has the DNA TGTGCCAGCAGCTTGGATAGGGACTCCTACGAGCAGTACTTC.

This clonotype has ten or more counts. The chain has TRBV7-9 and TRBJ2-2; either TRBD1 or TRBD2 may fit D (5 bases each). The CDR3 contains 18 residues. With 4 bases removed from V and 0 bases from J, the gap between germline ends came to 18 bases. Per germline, CDR1 SEHNR and CDR2 FQNEAQ (reference sequence). For the CDR3, the DNA is TGTGCCAGCAGCTCTTGGGACGGCTGGTGGTCGAACACCGGGGAGCTGTTTTTT. Translating it yields CASSSWDGWWSNTGELFF.

V is TRBV5-1 and J is TRBJ2-7, with 11 bases aligning to TRBD1. The junction had 5 bases not matched to a gene; V was cut back by 4 bases and J by 5 bases. The CDR3 contains 14 residues. The germline V gene encodes CDR1 SGHRS and CDR2 YFSETQ. This CDR3 reads CASSTTGQGDEQYF. CDR3 nucleotides: TGCGCCAGCAGCACAACGGGACAGGGGGACGAGCAGTACTTC.

The chain uses TRBV11-2 and TRBJ2-7; the D gene is possibly TRBD1 (6 bases). The CDR3 sequence is 13 residues long. The germline CDR1 and CDR2 sequences are SGHAT and FQNNGV. V lost 5 bases, J lost 4 bases, and 12 bases lay in between. CDR3 nucleotide sequence: TGTGCCAGCAGCGGACGGACAGTTTACGAGCAGTACTTC. Its translation: CASSGRTVYEQYF.

This rearrangement joins TRBV7-8 to TRBJ2-2, with D possibly called TRBD1 or TRBD2 (5 bases each). CDR3 length: 19 residues. Per the germline V gene, CDR1 is SGHVS and CDR2 is FQNEAQ. Trimming cost V 3 bases and J 4 bases, with 24 bases left between them. This CDR3 reads CASSFPVGARKRATGELFF. CDR3 coding DNA: TGTGCCAGCAGCTTCCCTGTCGGGGCCAGAAAACGGGCCACCGGGGAGCTGTTTTTT.

This clonotype was detected only a few times. The chain uses TRBV27 and TRBJ2-5; a weak D match, TRBD2 (7 bases). CDR3 length: 15 amino acids. Germline V CDR1 and CDR2: MNHEY, SMNVEV (reference sequence). The germline V and J ends were trimmed by 8 bases and 5 bases, with 21 bases remaining between them. The CDR3 spells CASAKMGGGLETQYF. The DNA for the CDR3 is TGTGCCAGCGCCAAAATGGGGGGGGGCCTCGAGACCCAGTACTTC.

On this clonotype itself: This may be a read error, as it is one base from a much larger clone. The chain employs TRBV6-1 and TRBJ1-5; 7 bases align to TRBD1. Looked up from germline, CDR1 is MNHNS and CDR2 is SASEGT. The CDR3 is 12 amino acids. This CDR3 is CASRQGNQPKHF. In DNA form, the CDR3 reads TGTGCCAGCAGACAGGGGAATCAGCCCAAGCATTTT.

This clonotype was detected a few times. This chain links TRBV2 with TRBJ2-7; D is perhaps TRBD1 (5 bases). Between the trimmed V and J ends, which lost 2 bases and 12 bases, there was a span of 17 bases. Germline values: CDR1 SNHLY, CDR2 FYNNEI. The CDR3 consists of 13 residues. The CDR3 is CASSEPRELPLYF. CDR3 sequence (DNA): TGTGCCAGCAGTGAACCCAGGGAATTGCCCCTGTACTTC.

This clonotype has just a few counts. V is TRBV10-3 and J is TRBJ1-1; D might be TRBD1 (5 bases). Germline V gene data show CDR1 as ENHRY and CDR2 as SYGVKD. The CDR3 runs 13 residues. V was trimmed by 7 bases and J by 1 base, leaving 10 bases between them. The CDR3 protein is CAITTERNTEAFF. CDR3 DNA sequence: TGTGCCATCACGACAGAGAGGAACACTGAAGCTTTCTTT.

This clonotype was seen more than once but under ten times. V is TRBV29-1 and J is TRBJ1-6; D is perhaps TRBD1 (5 bases). The CDR3 is made up of 15 amino acids. Trimming shortened V by 4 bases and J by 7 bases, and 17 bases separated the two germline ends. Germline loops: CDR1 SQVTM, CDR2 ANQGSEA. For the CDR3, the DNA is TGCAGCGTTGTACAGCTGGGGGAGTTCAATTCACCCCTCCACTTT. Translation gives CSVVQLGEFNSPLHF.

To note about this clonotype: This may arise from a read error, as a much more abundant clone is one base away. This rearrangement joins TRBV5-1 to TRBJ2-2, with D unresolved. This CDR3 has 12 residues. The germline V gene encodes CDR1 SGHRS and CDR2 YFSETQ. Between the trimmed V and J ends, which lost 5 bases and 4 bases, there was a span of 6 bases. The CDR3 reads CASRQATGELFF. As DNA, the CDR3 is TGCGCCAGCAGGCAAGCCACCGGGGAGCTGTTTTTT. Looking up the rest from reference TRBV5-1 and TRBJ2-2 gives the full variable domain: KAGVTQTPRYLIKTRGQQVTLSCSPISGHRSVSWYQQTPGQGLQFLFEYFSETQRNKGNFPGRFSGRQFSNSRSEMNVSTLELGDSALYLCASRQATGELFFGEGSRLTVL.

V is TRBV3-1 and J is TRBJ2-1; the match to TRBD1 covers 7 bases. Germline values: CDR1 LGHDT, CDR2 YNNKEL (reference sequence). CDR3 length: 13 amino acids. V lost 3 bases, J lost 12 bases, and 8 bases stayed unmatched. The CDR3 loop is CASSQTGFPGQFF. CDR3 coding DNA: TGTGCCAGCAGCCAGACAGGGTTCCCCGGGCAGTTCTTC.

This clonotype was observed at least ten times. The chain joins TRBV28 to TRBJ2-7; tentative D call: TRBD2 (6 bases). Germline CDR1 is MDHEN and CDR2 is SYDVKM. V lost 2 bases, J lost 1 base, and 9 bases lay in between. This CDR3 is 14 amino acids long. For the CDR3, the DNA is TGTGCCAGCAGTTTAGCGGGACGGTCCTACGAGCAGTACTTC. This translates into CASSLAGRSYEQYF.

This chain uses TRBV4-1 with TRBJ2-3, with a weak D call TRBD2 (6 bases). Trimming took off 0 bases at V and 3 bases at J, with 10 bases between the two ends. The CDR3 totals 15 residues. Germline CDR1 and CDR2: MGHRA and YSYEKL. For the CDR3, the DNA is TGCGCCAGCAGCCAAGACCCCGCGGGAACAGATACGCAGTATTTT. Amino acid sequence: CASSQDPAGTDTQYF.

V and J are TRBV20-1 and TRBJ1-4; D uncertain. The V gene lost 1 base and the J gene lost 4 bases, with 7 bases spanning the gap. The CDR3 is 13 amino acids. Germline values: CDR1 DFQATT, CDR2 SNEGSKA (reference sequence). The CDR3 spells CSARAGGNEKLFF. The CDR3 bases are TGCAGTGCTAGAGCTGGAGGTAATGAAAAACTGTTTTTT.

This clonotype was counted at least ten times. The V call is TRBV5-6, the J call TRBJ2-2, with D perhaps TRBD2 (6 bases). Germline V gives CDR1 SGHDT, CDR2 YYEEEE. V was pared by 1 base and J by 6 bases, with 10 bases between. CDR3 length: 14 amino acids. The CDR3 DNA is TGTGCCAGCAGCTTGCTGGAGGGGTCCGGGGAGCTGTTTTTT. It encodes CASSLLEGSGELFF.

The chain joins TRBV5-1 to TRBJ2-1; 9 positions match TRBD2. V lost 3 bases, J lost 4 bases, and 8 bases stayed unmatched. The germline CDR1 and CDR2 sequences are SGHRS and YFSETQ. The CDR3 covers 16 residues. CDR3 protein: CASSSVSGGPYNEQFF. Here the CDR3 DNA reads TGCGCCAGCAGCTCGGTTAGCGGGGGACCATACAATGAGCAGTTCTTC.

A note on this clonotype: A read error may explain this, as a much larger clone is one base away. This sequence joins TRBV6-2 or TRBV6-3 and TRBJ2-2, with a possible D match to TRBD1 (6 bases). The DNA end is more similar to TRBJ1-1, so the J call may be wrong. Germline V gene sequence: CDR1 MNHEY, CDR2 SVGEGT. The CDR3 extends over 13 amino acids. CDR3 amino acids: CASSYFRGSGAFF. The CDR3, as DNA: TGTGCCAGCAGTTACTTCAGGGGCTCTGGAGCTTTCTTT.

This clonotype came up many times. The J gene is TRBJ2-7, the V gene TRBV11-2; no reliable D call. There are 13 residues in the CDR3. Deletions cut 1 base from V and 7 bases from J, with 11 bases between. Looked up from germline, CDR1 is SGHAT and CDR2 is FQNNGV. The CDR3 spells CASSLVGVPEQYF. CDR3 DNA sequence: TGTGCCAGCAGCTTAGTCGGTGTACCGGAGCAGTACTTC.

Ten or more counts support this clonotype. This chain joins TRBV5-1 and TRBJ2-5, with TRBD2 matching 7 bases. This CDR3 has 14 amino acids. CDR1 is SGHRS, CDR2 YFSETQ, per germline. The J segment lost 5 bases and the V segment lost 0 bases, leaving 4 bases of the junction unmatched. DNA for the CDR3: TGCGCCAGCAGCTTGGCCGGGGGAGGGGAGACCCAGTACTTC. It yields the protein CASSLAGGGETQYF.

The chain joins TRBV11-1 to TRBJ2-7, with 7 bases lining up with TRBD1. The junction had 10 bases not matched to a gene; V was cut back by 5 bases and J by 3 bases. This CDR3 is built from 15 residues. Germline V gene data show CDR1 as SGHAT and CDR2 as FQDESV (reference sequence). DNA of the CDR3: TGTGCCAGCAGCCCTCCCCGACAGGGTTTCTACGAGCAGTACTTC. Protein product: CASSPPRQGFYEQYF.

This clonotype has just a few counts. This sequence joins TRBV19 and TRBJ1-1; D perhaps matches TRBD1 (5 bases). V lost 3 bases, J lost 1 base, and 12 bases lay in between. CDR1 is LNHDA and CDR2 is SQIVND in the germline V gene (reference sequence). The CDR3 totals 15 residues. The CDR3 coding sequence is TGTGCCAGTAGTATCCGGCCCGGGGGGAACACTGAAGCTTTCTTT. Translated, it gives CASSIRPGGNTEAFF.

In its sample, this clonotype was seen a few times. V gene TRBV30 combines with J gene TRBJ2-1; no clear D gene. V was shortened by 1 base and J by 1 base, with 5 bases between the two germline ends. Germline lookup yields CDR1 GTSNPN and CDR2 SVGIG (reference sequence). This CDR3 contains 13 residues. DNA of the CDR3: TGTGCCTGGAGTGGGCAGTCCTACAATGAGCAGTTCTTC. It yields the protein CAWSGQSYNEQFF.

The table lists this clonotype with a few counts. V gene TRBV7-6 combines with J gene TRBJ2-7; D gene unclear. Per germline, CDR1 SGHVS and CDR2 FNYEAQ. V lost 4 bases to trimming and J lost 3 bases, with 10 bases between them. The CDR3 has 13 residues. CDR3 in amino acids: CASSSDGDYEQYF. For the CDR3, the DNA is TGTGCCAGCAGCTCCGACGGAGACTACGAGCAGTACTTC. The full variable domain, its missing parts supplied by reference TRBV7-6 and TRBJ2-7, is GAGVSQSPRYKVTKRGQDVALRCDPISGHVSLYWYRQALGQGPEFLTYFNYEAQQDKSGLPNDRFSAERPEGSISTLTIQRTEQRDSAMYRCASSSDGDYEQYFGPGTRLTVT.